The 26 T cell receptor beta chains listed next were all sequenced from one sample in a study of CD8+ T cells in alopecia areata. Following extraction, RNA underwent reverse transcription to cDNA, which served as the sequencing template. TCRdb's table, derived via immunoSEQ multiplex PCR, lists solely in-frame clones and lacks some. The sample lists about 220,000 clones, 50% to 60% occurring once. This sample's treatment: oral pan-JAK inhibitor, 5-10 mg twice daily. The sequences come from CD4+ T cells sorted from blood, collected at week 4, from a patient treated with tofacitinib. Every receptor here comes from a human donor with alopecia areata.

This clone was observed once. The chain joins TRBV5-4 to TRBJ2-7, with TRBD2 as a possible D gene (7 bases). CDR1 SGHNT and CDR2 YYREEE come from the germline V gene (reference sequence). V gave up 1 base and J gave up 4 bases, with 9 bases separating them. The CDR3 covers 13 residues. The CDR3 region has the DNA TGTGCCAGCAGCTTGCGGGGGGCTTACGAGCAGTACTTC. Residues: CASSLRGAYEQYF.

The V gene is TRBV29-1, the J gene TRBJ2-7; D is possibly TRBD1 (6 bases). Germline assignment: CDR1 SQVTM and CDR2 ANQGSEA. The CDR3 contains 16 residues. Trimming took off 4 bases at V and 1 base at J, with 20 bases between the two ends. This CDR3 is CSVGSPSTGVSYEQYF. The CDR3 DNA reads as TGCAGCGTTGGAAGTCCGTCGACAGGAGTTTCCTACGAGCAGTACTTC.

V usage is TRBV6-5 and J usage is TRBJ2-5; 9 positions match TRBD2. The CDR3 runs 14 residues. Trimming took 6 bases from V and 1 from J; bases not matched to a gene: 3. Per germline, CDR1 MNHEY and CDR2 SVGAGI. The CDR3, as DNA: TGTGCCAGCAGCCCGGGACTAGCCCAAGAGACCCAGTACTTC. As protein: CASSPGLAQETQYF.

V usage is TRBV2 and J usage is TRBJ2-1; D remains unclear. The germline V gene encodes CDR1 SNHLY and CDR2 FYNNEI. Trimming left V 7 bases short and J 4 bases short, with 14 bases between. This CDR3 has 14 residues. In nucleotides, the CDR3 is TGTGCCAGCAATACCGCCCAACAGTACAATGAGCAGTTCTTC. Its protein product is CASNTAQQYNEQFF.

V is TRBV7-6 and J is TRBJ2-7, with 7 bases that match TRBD2. CDR3 length: 13 residues. Germline V lookup: CDR1 SGHVS, CDR2 FNYEAQ. V lost 6 bases to trimming and J lost 5 bases; unmatched junction nucleotides: 7. The chain's CDR3 is CASRLGGRDEQYF. In DNA form, the CDR3 reads TGTGCCAGCAGACTCGGGGGGAGGGACGAGCAGTACTTC.

The rearrangement uses TRBV29-1 and TRBJ1-1; possible D gene TRBD1, 5 bases. Germline V gene data show CDR1 as SQVTM and CDR2 as ANQGSEA. The CDR3 totals 12 residues. V was cut by 5 bases and J by 8 bases, with 15 bases left in between. The CDR3 region is CSVTQGGEEAFF. The CDR3 DNA is TGCAGCGTTACCCAGGGTGGTGAGGAAGCTTTCTTT.

This chain links TRBV7-8 with TRBJ1-2, with a possible D match to TRBD1 (6 bases). The CDR3 covers 13 residues. The ends were cut back, 5 bases at V and 8 bases at J, with 15 bases in the middle. CDR1 SGHVS and CDR2 FQNEAQ come from the germline V gene. The CDR3 DNA reads TGTGCCAGCAGCCTCCGGGACACTGGGGGCTACACCTTC. As protein: CASSLRDTGGYTF.

This chain uses TRBV9 with TRBJ1-2, with 9 bases matching TRBD1. V lost 0 bases, J lost 4 bases, and 7 bases stayed unmatched. The CDR3 spans 16 residues. Germline lookup yields CDR1 SGDLS and CDR2 YYNGEE. The CDR3 sequence is CASSVDRGDRAYGYTF. The CDR3 bases are TGTGCCAGCAGCGTAGACCGTGGGGACAGGGCCTATGGCTACACCTTC.

As regards this clone: Distinct nucleotide sequences in the sample also encode this CDR3. This chain links TRBV7-2 with TRBJ1-2; D uncertain. The germline gives CDR1 SGHTA, CDR2 FQGNSA. The V gene lost 1 base and the J gene lost 5 bases, with 5 bases spanning the gap. This CDR3 is built from 12 residues. The CDR3 region has the DNA TGTGCCAGCAGCTTAGAAGGGTATGGCTACACCTTC. Translating it yields CASSLEGYGYTF.

The sample holds a few counts of this clone. A read error may produce the germline difference seen at one junction end. The chain joins TRBV4-3 to TRBJ2-1; 7 nucleotides align to TRBD1. The CDR3 has 15 residues. Per the germline V gene, CDR1 is LGHNA and CDR2 is YSLEER. The CDR3 loop is CASSQDLGRFDRAVF. The CDR3 DNA sequence: TGCGCCAGCAGCCAAGATCTGGGACGTTTTGACAGGGCGGTCTTC.

This clone was observed a handful of times. CDR3 sequence: CAWNWASGGYTF. CDR3 DNA: TGTGCCTGGAATTGGGCCAGCGGAGGCTACACCTTC. V and J are TRBV30 and TRBJ1-2; D not certain. Germline-derived CDR1 and CDR2 are GTSNPN and SVGIG (reference sequence). V was cut by 4 bases and J by 8 bases, with 14 bases left in between. CDR3 length equals 12 residues.

The genes are TRBV29-1 and TRBJ1-2; D uncertain. Germline loops: CDR1 SQVTM, CDR2 ANQGSEA. The CDR3 has 14 amino acids. V lost 8 bases to trimming and J lost 6 bases, with 22 bases between them. The CDR3 loop is CSHLSIGSGHGYTF. The CDR3 DNA is TGCAGCCACCTGAGTATCGGTTCCGGGCATGGCTACACCTTC.

CDR3 nucleotide sequence: TGCGCCAGCAGCTTCGCATCCGGGGGCTACACCTTC. Its protein is CASSFASGGYTF. The chain has TRBV5-1 and TRBJ1-2; D gene ambiguous. Germline V lookup: CDR1 SGHRS, CDR2 YFSETQ. The CDR3 consists of 12 residues. Trimming cost V 2 bases and J 8 bases, with 10 bases left between them.

The chain links TRBV27 to TRBJ2-4; D remains ambiguous. V lost 0 bases and J lost 8, with 14 bases in between. Germline V gene sequence: CDR1 MNHEY, CDR2 SMNVEV (reference sequence). The CDR3 extends over 15 amino acids. The CDR3 DNA is TGTGCCAGCAGTTTATCGGGAAGGTCGAAATACATTCAGTACTTC. It is translated as CASSLSGRSKYIQYF.

This clone was recorded a few times. The chain is built from TRBV30 and TRBJ1-2; the D gene is possibly TRBD1 (5 bases). CDR3 length equals 14 residues. Looked up from germline, CDR1 is GTSNPN and CDR2 is SVGIG (reference sequence). Trimming took off 4 bases at V and 0 bases at J, with 12 bases between the two ends. The CDR3 spells CAWTGRGANYGYTF. Written as DNA, the CDR3 is TGTGCCTGGACTGGACGGGGGGCTAACTATGGCTACACCTTC.

The chain recombines TRBV18 with TRBJ2-6; TRBD1 might be the D (6 bases). From germline, CDR1 is KGHSH and CDR2 LQKENI. This CDR3 is built from 13 residues. With 6 bases removed from V and 6 bases from J, the gap between germline ends came to 9 bases. CDR3: CASSYREANVLTF. The CDR3 bases are TGTGCCAGCTCGTACAGGGAGGCCAACGTCCTGACTTTC. Full variable domain (missing parts from reference TRBV18 and TRBJ2-6): NAGVMQNPRHLVRRRGQEARLRCSPMKGHSHVYWYRQLPEEGLKFMVYLQKENIIDESGMPKERFSAEFPKEGPSILRIQQVVRGDSAAYFCASSYREANVLTFGAGSRLTVL.

This clone showed up just a few times. The chain carries TRBV7-3 and TRBJ2-3; no firm D call. Germline CDR1 and CDR2: SGHTA and FQGTGA. The CDR3 extends over 13 amino acids. V lost 9 bases to trimming and J lost 4 bases, with 14 bases between them. CDR3 nucleotides: TGTGCCAGTCGAAAAACAGCTTCAGATACGCAGTATTTT. Translated, it gives CASRKTASDTQYF.

The CDR3 DNA reads as TGTGCCAGCAGCTTAAAAACAGGGTATAATTCACCCCTCCACTTT. The encoded protein is CASSLKTGYNSPLHF. V gene TRBV7-2 combines with J gene TRBJ1-6, with a weak D call TRBD1 (6 bases). This CDR3 has 15 residues. From germline, CDR1 is SGHTA and CDR2 FQGNSA. V lost 2 bases, J lost 4 bases, and 9 bases lay in between.

The chain is built from TRBV27 and TRBJ2-7; the D gene is possibly TRBD1 (6 bases). The CDR3 sequence is 16 residues long. The V end was cut by 5 bases, the J end by 3 bases, with 20 bases between. Germline lookup yields CDR1 MNHEY and CDR2 SMNVEV (reference sequence). This CDR3 reads CASSLSKRGTNYEQYF. The CDR3 coding sequence is TGTGCCAGCAGTCTGTCGAAAAGAGGGACAAACTACGAGCAGTACTTC.

The chain couples TRBV30 to TRBJ1-2; D unclear. Germline CDR1 is GTSNPN and CDR2 is SVGIG (reference sequence). Trimming cost V 0 bases and J 3 bases, with 8 bases left between them. This CDR3 region has 13 residues. The CDR3 here is CAWSVSAHYGYTF. CDR3 nucleotides: TGTGCCTGGAGTGTGTCTGCGCACTATGGCTACACCTTC. Using reference TRBV30 and TRBJ1-2 for the parts outside the CDR3, the full variable domain is SQTIHQWPATLVQPVGSPLSLECTVEGTSNPNLYWYRQAAGRGLQLLFYSVGIGQISSEVPQNLSASRPQDRQFILSSKKLLLSDSGFYLCAWSVSAHYGYTFGSGTRLTVV.

The rearrangement joins TRBV5-1 to TRBJ2-5, with no clear D. The germline gives CDR1 SGHRS, CDR2 YFSETQ. Trimming cost V 5 bases and J 5 bases, with 16 bases left between them. The CDR3 spans 14 residues. CDR3 nucleotides: TGCGCCAGCAGAGCTGGAGCCCCTGGGGAGACCCAGTACTTC. Encoded protein: CASRAGAPGETQYF.

The chain combines TRBV7-2 with TRBJ1-2; weak D call: TRBD1 (5 bases). Trimming removed 5 bases at V and 4 bases at J, with 14 bases between. This CDR3 region has 14 residues. Germline V gives CDR1 SGHTA, CDR2 FQGNSA. CDR3 sequence: CASSPRGQSYGYTF. The CDR3 nucleotides are TGTGCCAGCAGCCCCAGAGGACAATCCTATGGCTACACCTTC.

This clone was counted a few times. This chain joins TRBV7-8 and TRBJ2-1; the match to TRBD2 covers 8 bases. The trim removed 8 bases at V and 4 bases at J, leaving 4 bases unmatched. CDR3 length: 13 amino acids. From germline, CDR1 is SGHVS and CDR2 FQNEAQ. The DNA for the CDR3 is TGTGCCAGCTCGGGGGGGCCTTACAATGAGCAGTTCTTC. This codes for CASSGGPYNEQFF. The entire variable domain, with the rest obtained from reference TRBV7-8 and TRBJ2-1, is as follows: GAGVSQSPRYKVAKRGQDVALRCDPISGHVSLFWYQQALGQGPEFLTYFQNEAQLDKSGLPSDRFFAERPEGSVSTLKIQRTQQEDSAVYLCASSGGPYNEQFFGPGTRLTVL.

This clone was seen more than once but under ten times. V usage is TRBV19 and J usage is TRBJ1-6; no clear D gene. CDR1 LNHDA and CDR2 SQIVND come from the germline V gene (reference sequence). Trimming pared 4 bases from V and 5 bases from J, leaving 15 bases between. CDR3 length equals 16 residues. Here the CDR3 reads CASSSRTAKNNSPLHF. The CDR3 coding sequence is TGTGCCAGTAGTAGCCGAACAGCGAAGAATAATTCACCCCTCCACTTT.

This clone has more than one count but fewer than ten. V gene TRBV30 combines with J gene TRBJ1-2; D gene unclear. Germline V gene lookup returns CDR1 GTSNPN and CDR2 SVGIG (reference sequence). The CDR3 has 14 amino acids. Trimming took off 0 bases at V and 4 bases at J, with 12 bases between the two ends. The CDR3 here is CAWSVRWQLYGYTF. The CDR3 DNA reads TGTGCCTGGAGTGTACGGTGGCAGCTCTATGGCTACACCTTC.

This clone was counted many times. The J gene is TRBJ2-3, the V gene TRBV29-1; D is uncertain. V was trimmed by 0 bases and J by 0 bases, leaving 13 bases between them. This CDR3 spans 16 amino acids. CDR1 and CDR2 (germline): SQVTM, ANQGSEA. CDR3: CSVEDRHQFSTDTQYF. CDR3 DNA sequence: TGCAGCGTTGAAGATCGACACCAGTTTAGCACAGATACGCAGTATTTT.